The rows below give T cell receptor beta chains drawn from one sample of a study of T cells after yellow fever vaccination. TCRdb reprocessed the 5' RACE reads with MiXCR, giving one entry per CDR3 protein. Found here are about 180,000 distinct CDR3 sequences, approximately 6.2% of them singletons; the top ten hold under 3%. The source material was CD4+ T cells sorted from PBMCs, sampled on the day of the first yellow fever vaccination. The receptors were gathered from a man in his late teens or twenties who received the YFV17D yellow fever vaccine. The CDR3 runs from the conserved cysteine through the conserved F or W. Fields, in order: J gene, V gene, clone size, D gene, CDR3 DNA, CDR3 protein. A D gene is named only where the DNA matches it firmly. Expanded clones get a size class; other rows say once, few or many, or leave the size out.

J: TRBJ2-5
V: TRBV6-5
size: many
D: .
DNA: TGTGCCAGCAGTTTCTCCTTTGGACAGCAAGAGACCCAGTACTTC
CDR3: CASSFSFGQQETQYF

J: TRBJ1-1
V: TRBV4-1
size: few
D: TRBD1
DNA: TGCGCCACTACAGCGTGGGACAGGGGGATTCGAGGAGCTTTCTTT
CDR3: CATTAWDRGIRGAFF

J: TRBJ2-7
V: TRBV27
size: .
D: .
DNA: TGTGCCAGCATAATAAGGAGGGCGGCCGACTACGAGCAGTACTTC
CDR3: CASIIRRAADYEQYF

J: TRBJ2-7
V: TRBV27
size: many
D: .
DNA: TGTGCCAGCAGTTCGGGGACACCAGCCTACGAGCAGTACTTC
CDR3: CASSSGTPAYEQYF

J: TRBJ1-6
V: TRBV6-1
size: few
D: .
DNA: TGTGCCAGTTTCTTTGAAGTCCTCCACTTT
CDR3: CASFFEVLHF

J: TRBJ2-5
V: TRBV6-1
size: few
D: .
DNA: TGTGCCAGCAGCCTCGACAGGTTCCAAGAGACCCAGTACTTC
CDR3: CASSLDRFQETQYF

J: TRBJ1-2
V: TRBV30
size: few
D: .
DNA: TGTGCCTGGAGTGTACAGGCAGCTAACTATGGCTACACCTTC
CDR3: CAWSVQAANYGYTF

J: TRBJ1-5
V: TRBV20-1
size: .
D: .
DNA: TGCAGTGTCTGGGGCCAGGCTGCGGGCTGGAATCAGCCCCAGCATTTT
CDR3: CSVWGQAAGWNQPQHF

J: TRBJ2-3
V: TRBV2
size: many
D: .
DNA: TGTGCCAGCAGTTACACAGATACGCAGTATTTT
CDR3: CASSYTDTQYF

J: TRBJ2-5
V: TRBV7-6
size: few
D: .
DNA: TGTGCCAGCAGCGCGACTTGGCAAGAGACCCAGTACTTC
CDR3: CASSATWQETQYF

J: TRBJ2-1
V: TRBV11-2
size: many
D: .
DNA: TGTGCCAGCAGCCTGAACAGGAATGAGCAGTTCTTC
CDR3: CASSLNRNEQFF

J: TRBJ2-7
V: TRBV5-6
size: few
D: .
DNA: TGTGCCAGGGGCCCCCGGGACAACTACGAGCAGTACTTC
CDR3: CARGPRDNYEQYF

J: TRBJ2-3
V: TRBV12-3/TRBV12-4
size: .
D: .
DNA: TGTGCCAGCAGTCCCGGGACTACGACAGGGACGCAGTATTTT
CDR3: CASSPGTTTGTQYF

J: TRBJ2-5
V: TRBV28
size: many
D: TRBD1
DNA: TGTGCCAGCAGTTTTCCAGGGGGCGCAGAGACCCAGTACTTC
CDR3: CASSFPGGAETQYF

J: TRBJ1-2
V: TRBV2
size: .
D: .
DNA: TGTGCCAGCAGTGAAGCAGGGCGGTACTATGGCTACACCTTC
CDR3: CASSEAGRYYGYTF

J: TRBJ2-2
V: TRBV7-9
size: few
D: .
DNA: TGTGCCAGCCGCACTGGACTAAGCACCGGGGAGCTGTTTTTT
CDR3: CASRTGLSTGELFF

J: TRBJ1-2
V: TRBV5-1
size: many
D: .
DNA: TGCGCCAGCAGCTCGGGACGGCTTCCCCTTTATGGCTACACCTTC
CDR3: CASSSGRLPLYGYTF

J: TRBJ2-6
V: TRBV20-1
size: .
D: .
DNA: TGCAGTGCTAGGAGGGGGGATGGGGCCAACGTCCTGACTTTC
CDR3: CSARRGDGANVLTF

J: TRBJ2-1
V: TRBV19
size: .
D: .
DNA: TGTGCCAGTAGGAAAAGGGGAGCGGGTGAGCAGTTCTTC
CDR3: CASRKRGAGEQFF

J: TRBJ2-7
V: TRBV6-5
size: many
D: TRBD1
DNA: TGTGCCAGCAGTTACTCACGACAGGGATCCTACGAGCAGTACTTC
CDR3: CASSYSRQGSYEQYF

J: TRBJ2-2
V: TRBV18
size: .
D: .
DNA: TGTGCCATCTCACCACCGGTAACCGGGGAGCTGTTTTTT
CDR3: CAISPPVTGELFF

J: TRBJ1-6
V: TRBV20-1
size: .
D: .
DNA: TGCAGTGGGATCGGGACTTTGAATTCACCCCTCCACTTT
CDR3: CSGIGTLNSPLHF

J: TRBJ2-7
V: TRBV27
size: many
D: .
DNA: TGTGCCAGCAGTTTACGCCCGGTCTGGGAGCAGTACTTC
CDR3: CASSLRPVWEQYF

J: TRBJ1-6
V: TRBV4-3
size: .
D: TRBD1
DNA: TGCGCCAGCAGCCCCGCTCCGGGACAGGAGAATTCACCCCTCCACTTT
CDR3: CASSPAPGQENSPLHF

J: TRBJ1-5
V: TRBV29-1
size: many
D: .
DNA: TGCAGCGCTACCCTCGGGGGAGATCAGCCCCAGCATTTT
CDR3: CSATLGGDQPQHF

J: TRBJ2-4
V: TRBV12-3/TRBV12-4
size: many
D: .
DNA: TGTGCCAGCAGACCCCCCGGTACAGCTTTAGCCAAAAACATTCAGTACTTC
CDR3: CASRPPGTALAKNIQYF

J: TRBJ2-3
V: TRBV15
size: many
D: .
DNA: TGTGCCACCAGCAGACGCGAGGGGACCAGCACAGATACGCAGTATTTT
CDR3: CATSRREGTSTDTQYF

J: TRBJ2-2
V: TRBV5-1
size: many
D: TRBD1
DNA: TGCGCCAGCAGCCCCGGACAGGGTAACGGGGAGCTGTTTTTT
CDR3: CASSPGQGNGELFF

J: TRBJ2-1
V: TRBV20-1
size: .
D: TRBD2
DNA: TGCAGTGCTAGTGCGGGGGGGATAAATGAGCAGTTCTTC
CDR3: CSASAGGINEQFF

J: TRBJ2-5
V: TRBV11-2
size: many
D: .
DNA: TGTGCCAGCAGCTTCTCCGGGACGGTGGAGACCCAGTACTTC
CDR3: CASSFSGTVETQYF

J: TRBJ2-3
V: TRBV7-3
size: many
D: .
DNA: TGTGCCAGCAGCCGCCGGGGAACTAGCACAGATACGCAGTATTTT
CDR3: CASSRRGTSTDTQYF

J: TRBJ2-2
V: TRBV4-1
size: many
D: .
DNA: TGCGCCAGCAGCCAAGATAAGGCTTCCACCGGGGAGCTGTTTTTT
CDR3: CASSQDKASTGELFF

J: TRBJ2-3
V: TRBV20-1
size: .
D: TRBD1
DNA: TGCAGTGCCGGGACAGGGGGTCCAGGGACGCAGTATTTT
CDR3: CSAGTGGPGTQYF

J: TRBJ1-2
V: TRBV28
size: few
D: .
DNA: TGTGCCAGCAGAGCCCTTCCCTATGGCTACACCTTC
CDR3: CASRALPYGYTF

J: TRBJ2-2
V: TRBV27
size: few
D: .
DNA: TGTGCCAGCAGTTTGGACAGCGTCCTCTACGCGAACACCGGGGAGCTGTTTTTT
CDR3: CASSLDSVLYANTGELFF

J: TRBJ2-2
V: TRBV5-4
size: few
D: TRBD2
DNA: TGTGCCAGCAGCCAGGATGGGGGGGTTCTGACCGGGGAGCTGTTTTTT
CDR3: CASSQDGGVLTGELFF

J: TRBJ2-1
V: TRBV4-1
size: few
D: TRBD1
DNA: TGCGCCAGCAGCCAAGGACAGGGGCCCGTTTTAGCGCAGTTCTTC
CDR3: CASSQGQGPVLAQFF

J: TRBJ2-3
V: TRBV9
size: many
D: .
DNA: TGTGCCAGCAGCCTTTCTTTGGGGCCAAGGGATACGCAGTATTTT
CDR3: CASSLSLGPRDTQYF

J: TRBJ2-5
V: TRBV6-2/TRBV6-3
size: many
D: .
DNA: TGTGCCAGCAGTTCCCCCCTGGAGGTCCAAGAGACCCAGTACTTC
CDR3: CASSSPLEVQETQYF

J: TRBJ2-2
V: TRBV5-4
size: .
D: TRBD1
DNA: TGTGCCAGCAACTCAGGGGGTGCGAACACCGGGGAGCTGTTTTTT
CDR3: CASNSGGANTGELFF

J: TRBJ1-6
V: TRBV4-3
size: .
D: TRBD1
DNA: TGCGCCAGCAGCCCAAGTATTGGACAGGGCCATTCACCCCTCCACTTT
CDR3: CASSPSIGQGHSPLHF

J: TRBJ1-5
V: TRBV20-1
size: few
D: .
DNA: TGCAGTGCTAGGCAGGGGAACACTCAGCCCCAGCATTTT
CDR3: CSARQGNTQPQHF